The clone carrying this T cell receptor (beta chain) was counted a few times. The antigen is undetermined. The entry originates in a study of response to subunit inactivated influenza vaccine. Study-wide results and limits: Authors suggested each seasonal flu vaccination may recruit only limited numbers of new T cells.

V shed 2 bases and J 1 base; nucleotides not matched to a gene: 8. Germline V gene lookup returns CDR1 SQVTM and CDR2 ANQGSEA. CDR3 length: 16 amino acids. MiXCR was run by TCRdb on the RT-PCR reads, yielding one entry per CDR3 protein. Seen here are 500,000 to 600,000 distinct CDR3 sequences, roughly 13% observed once, and the top ten hold 10% to 15%. The TCR sequence derives from a man between 50 and 59 years old who received an inactivated influenza vaccine. The rearrangement uses TRBV29-1 and TRBJ2-7, with 10 positions matching TRBD2. Material: PBMCs from blood, obtained about 40 days after vaccination. The CDR3 sequence: CSVERLSGGGSYEQYF. CDR3 bases: TGCAGCGTTGAAAGGTTAAGCGGGGGGGGTTCCTACGAGCAGTACTTC.